Each of the 6 T cell receptor beta chains below was sequenced from the same sample in a study of blood T cells in healthy people across ages. Alongside a J-beta primer mix, a sample-barcoded 5' primer served in a second PCR lasting about 7 to 11 cycles. MiXCR was run by TCRdb on the 5' RACE reads, yielding one entry per CDR3 protein. The table lists 1,800,000 or so distinct CDR3 sequences, roughly 43% of them singletons. Sequenced: blood. The source of these receptors is a human donor in good health.

This clonotype was seen a handful of times. This chain links TRBV20-1 with TRBJ1-2, with TRBD1 matching 7 bases. This CDR3 is 14 amino acids long. V gave up 1 base and J gave up 6 bases; unmatched junction bases: 8. CDR1 is DFQATT, CDR2 SNEGSKA, per germline (reference sequence). The CDR3 loop reads CSARVRQGFHGYTF. The CDR3 DNA is TGCAGTGCTAGAGTCCGACAGGGATTTCATGGCTACACCTTC.

This clonotype has a handful of counts. This chain connects TRBV29-1 to TRBJ2-1; no reliable D call. The CDR3 has 13 amino acids. Germline V gene data show CDR1 as SQVTM and CDR2 as ANQGSEA. Trimming pared 1 base from V and 8 bases from J, leaving 12 bases between. The CDR3 DNA reads TGCAGCGTTGAAGCCCCGAACTTCTATGAGCAGTTCTTC. It yields the protein CSVEAPNFYEQFF.

The chain uses TRBV20-1 and TRBJ2-1; tentatively, D is TRBD2 (6 bases). The CDR3 has 14 residues. The ends were cut back, 5 bases at V and 1 base at J, with 12 bases in the middle. Germline CDR1 DFQATT, CDR2 SNEGSKA (reference sequence). The CDR3 sequence is CSAAAGWSYNEQFF. CDR3 nucleotides: TGCAGTGCTGCGGCGGGATGGTCCTACAATGAGCAGTTCTTC.

This clonotype was counted ten times or more. The gene calls are TRBV7-2 and TRBJ2-7; tentatively, D is TRBD2 (6 bases). The CDR3 runs to 14 residues. Germline V lookup: CDR1 SGHTA, CDR2 FQGNSA. The ends were cut back, 5 bases at V and 2 bases at J, with 13 bases in the middle. In nucleotides, the CDR3 is TGTGCCAGCAGCGTGGTGGGGGAGGCCTACGAGCAGTACTTC. Protein product: CASSVVGEAYEQYF.

The chain couples TRBV12-3 or TRBV12-4 to TRBJ1-4; no reliable D call. Trimming stripped 1 base from V and 0 bases from J, with 12 bases between. The CDR3 runs to 17 residues. CDR3 nucleotides: TGTGCCAGCAGTTTAGTTTGGTCGGAAACAACTAATGAAAAACTGTTTTTT. The encoded protein is CASSLVWSETTNEKLFF.

This chain joins TRBV20-1 and TRBJ1-2; 9 bases map to TRBD1. Unmatched junction bases numbered 5, after V lost 3 bases and J lost 6 bases. The CDR3 is 13 amino acids. Germline lookup yields CDR1 DFQATT and CDR2 SNEGSKA (reference sequence). CDR3 DNA sequence: TGCAGTGCTAGTCAACAGGGGGCCCATGGCTACACCTTC. Translation gives CSASQQGAHGYTF.